This section outlines one TCR beta chain sequence together with its context. Its antigen is not yet known. No much larger clone exists at a distance of one base, and base qualities are not known. Donors were 35 to 40 systemically healthy Caucasian individuals from Russia aged 6 to 90 years. Each donor gave about 10 milliliters of peripheral blood, drawn into EDTA-treated Vacutainer tubes. Ficoll-Paque density-gradient centrifugation was used to isolate PBMCs, with at least 6 million obtained per sample. Trizol reagent was used to extract total RNA from the PBMCs, yielding at least 6 micrograms per sample. For every donor, flow cytometry on a PBMC aliquot measured the percentage of naive CD45RAhigh/CD27high T cells. Cut back by 7 bases and 3 bases, the V and J ends lie 11 bases apart. Reading from cysteine to phenylalanine, the CDR3 counts 14 amino acids. CDR3 DNA only is kept here, 42 bases in frame from base 1. The germline V gene yields KGHDR for CDR1 and SFDVKD for CDR2.

The data stem from a study of blood T cells in healthy people across ages (dated by TCRdb to the mid-2010s). A note on the overall study: In model experiments, template switching captured roughly one uniquely barcoded TCR beta cDNA molecule for every two T cells. To track age-related changes in TCR beta repertoire diversity, the study relied on deep sequencing normalized with unique cDNA molecular identifiers. The donors were split into four age groups: young (average about 15 years), middle-aged (39), aged (roughly 68) and long-lived (about 82). Donors of different ages were randomly distributed across sequencing lanes to avoid experimental bias. Two additional independent replicas of 1 million unique cDNA reads from the same blood draw were analyzed for two donors (one aged 18 to 30 and one aged 80 or older).

The library was obtained by 5' RACE. The data were produced on an Illumina HiSeq 2500. The second PCR ran for about 6 to 11 cycles and used a J-beta primer mix along with a sample-barcoded 5' primer. Each TCR beta cDNA molecule received a unique molecular identifier from a template-switch 5' adaptor carrying 12 random nucleotides. Each sample yielded at least 2.5 million CDR3-containing paired-end reads. First-strand cDNA was synthesized from all RNA with the Mint cDNA synthesis kit, primed by a TRBC-specific oligonucleotide. Following uracil-DNA glycosylase treatment, all cDNA underwent a first 18-cycle PCR with the universal primers M1SS and BC2_uni_R. The authors' pipeline ran thus. Normalization of each sample was performed by random selection of 1 million high-quality reads, each carrying a distinct molecular identifier. Reads sharing molecular identifiers were discarded rather than binned into consensus sequences. MiTCR, set to a Q25 quality threshold and the strictest error-elimination algorithm, was used for CDR3 identification, clonotype clustering and error correction. A nonparametric unseen species model with Euler transformation was used to estimate lower-bound total TCR beta diversity. TCRdb passed the public sequencing reads through fastp at Q25 and MiXCR, retaining productive beta sequences. Every entry covers one CDR3 protein and lists the most common genes and DNA from its rows. TCRdb, not the authors, supplied the V and J calls. The sample profile shows 700,000 to 850,000 distinct CDR3 sequences; approximately 35% of them were found once. The ten largest clonotypes hold 10% to 15% of the sample.

Study-wide conclusions, independent of this receptor: The CMV infection status of donors was not known, potentially confounding age-related changes in expanded clonotypes. A strong correlation was found between observed TCR beta diversity and the percentage of naive T cells measured by flow cytometry. As age increased, observed TCR beta diversity per million T cells dropped in a roughly linear way, and a significant reduction was already evident by age 40. Conclusive comparison of naive and antigen-experienced compartments was prevented by the profiling of bulk unsorted PBMCs. Estimates of total diversity based on one million sequenced T cells were considered lower bounds and underestimates. Compared with the aged group, the long-lived group had more naive CD4+ T cells, fewer expanded clones and increased TCR diversity, a pattern suggesting age selection.

The chain is encoded by TRBV24-1 joined to TRBJ2-2; the D gene could be either TRBD1 or TRBD2, each agreeing at 7 bases. The sample was blood. This TCR was sampled from a young man in good health. CDR3 protein: CATRAGGDTGELFF. The nucleotide sequence is TGTGCCACCAGAGCAGGGGGGGACACCGGGGAGCTGTTTTTT.